Listed below are T cell receptor beta chains from one sample, sequenced in a study of T cell changes during pregnancy in multiple sclerosis. Profiling relied on immunoSEQ multiplex PCR, and the TCRdb table lists in-frame clones only, not all of them. The sample yields about 30,000 clones, 90% seen once. The starting material was CD8+ T cells from peripheral blood mononuclear cells, obtained in the second trimester of pregnancy. These receptors originate from a female donor with multiple sclerosis, enrolled in a pregnancy study. CDR3s leave out the opening cysteine and the closing phenylalanine or tryptophan.

TRBJ2-3,12,TRBV6-4,ASSEGGETDTQY
TRBJ1-4,14,TRBV23-1,ASSDPLQGQGEKLF
TRBJ2-5,11,TRBV5-4,ASSFSGEWTQY
TRBJ2-7,14,TRBV5-1,ASSSIRDRADDEQY
TRBJ2-7,13,TRBV5-5,ASSFSRTASYEQY
TRBJ2-3,13,TRBV9,ASSASGLPEDTQY
TRBJ1-4,12,TRBV27,ASTPGGGSKKLF
TRBJ2-7,9,TRBV19,ATRGAYEQY
TRBJ2-7,13,TRBV2,ASSEGASVTYEQY
TRBJ2-1,12,TRBV10-2,ASSITGVYNEQF
TRBJ2-1,14,TRBV11-2,ASSPRVVSGGNEQF
TRBJ2-4,14,TRBV15,ATSSGIARPQNIQY
TRBJ1-1,9,TRBV20-1,SARDWGGSF
TRBJ2-7,12,TRBV30,AWSPGTGGYEQY
TRBJ2-7,12,TRBV27,ASSSGLRSYEQY
TRBJ2-7,11,TRBV10-2,ASSGDRGYEQY
TRBJ1-3,14,TRBV7-2,ASSQGGQSAGNTIY
TRBJ2-7,10,TRBV13,ASKGGAYEQY
TRBJ2-3,13,TRBV5-4,ASSRQERATDTQY
TRBJ2-7,13,TRBV27,ASSSPRGDGYEQY
TRBJ2-7,15,TRBV19,ASSPGLGLLKNYEQY
TRBJ2-2,13,TRBV19,ASSSQGVYTGELF
TRBJ1-1,15,TRBV18,ASSPLFAQGAATEAF
TRBJ2-1,12,TRBV15,ATSRGGTTTEQF
TRBJ1-1,14,TRBV1,TSSQDPGTGNTEAF
TRBJ2-7,14,TRBV5-1,ASSLGTAASAYEQY
TRBJ1-5,15,TRBV19,ASSIGKGAHSNQPQH
TRBJ1-1,13,TRBV5-6,ASTPGGGGDTEAF
TRBJ2-7,11,TRBV7-8,ASSLDGTYEQY
TRBJ2-7,13,TRBV9,ASSATGTGGWEQY
TRBJ1-5,13,TRBV4-3,ASSQDPGGVQPQH
TRBJ2-7,12,TRBV27,ASRVTGGSYEQY
TRBJ2-7,13,TRBV27,ASSLEGHLTYEQY
TRBJ2-5,16,TRBV9,ASSVECGRGPKKETQY
TRBJ2-1,10,TRBV6-1,ASSATGLEQF
TRBJ1-5,12,TRBV13,ASSLKGDNQPQH
TRBJ1-1,14,TRBV6-6,ASSFVPWGGRTEAF
TRBJ2-7,12,TRBV27,ASSPGGGRDEQY
TRBJ2-7,14,TRBV14,ASSHAPGNGPYEQY
TRBJ2-5,14,TRBV7-6,ASRARDRGGLETQY
TRBJ1-2,12,TRBV13,ASSLTNNWDGYT
TRBJ1-4,11,TRBV30,AWEGAANEKLF
TRBJ2-3,13,TRBV6-1,ASSELAGATDTQY
TRBJ2-2,15,TRBV10-3,AISENSRAGGTGELF
TRBJ2-1,13,TRBV6-5,ASSPSGTNYNEQF
TRBJ2-1,11,TRBV7-2,ASSLGPGVEQF